One TCR beta chain is described in this entry. The data belong to a study of blood T cell repertoires in COVID-19. This CDR3 region has 13 residues. Germline V gives CDR1 MNHEY, CDR2 SVGAGI. Profiling relied on immunoSEQ multiplex PCR, and the TCRdb table lists in-frame clones only, not all of them. The sample includes some 42,000 clones, about three quarters of them seen just once. The TCR comes from a woman in her 70s with acute or convalescent COVID-19. This chain uses TRBV6-5 with TRBJ1-5; a possible D gene is TRBD1 (5 bases). The source material was peripheral blood. Here the CDR3 reads CGSGPTYNQPQHF. CDR3 coding DNA: TGTGGATCAGGGCCAACGTACAATCAGCCCCAGCATTTT.